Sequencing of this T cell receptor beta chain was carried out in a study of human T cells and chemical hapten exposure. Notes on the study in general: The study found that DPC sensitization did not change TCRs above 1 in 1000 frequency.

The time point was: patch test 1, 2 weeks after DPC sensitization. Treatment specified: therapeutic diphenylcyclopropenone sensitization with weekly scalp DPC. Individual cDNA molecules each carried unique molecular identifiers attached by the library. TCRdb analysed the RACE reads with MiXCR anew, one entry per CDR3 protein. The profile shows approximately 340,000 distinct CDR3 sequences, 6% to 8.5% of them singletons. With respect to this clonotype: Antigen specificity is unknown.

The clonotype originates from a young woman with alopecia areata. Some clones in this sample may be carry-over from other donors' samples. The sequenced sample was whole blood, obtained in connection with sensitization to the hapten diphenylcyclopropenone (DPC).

The CDR3 here is CASSPIPATNEKLFF. CDR3 nucleotide sequence: TGTGCCAGCAGCCCCATCCCTGCAACTAATGAAAAACTGTTTTTT. The chain carries TRBV12-3 or TRBV12-4 and TRBJ1-4; D unclear. V was trimmed by 6 bases and J by 0 bases, leaving 11 bases between them. The CDR3 is 15 residues long.